This T cell receptor (beta chain) was found in a study of blood T cell repertoires in COVID-19. Background on the study: Sites across the United States, Italy and Spain contributed samples from acute and convalescent COVID-19. The analysed material was cDNA or gDNA that came from T cells, B-cell-depleted T cells, or PBMCs.

How the authors handled the data: Nucleated cell counts were estimated from reference gene primer amplification. TCRdb keeps only in-frame clones here, not all; method: immunoSEQ multiplex PCR. From that table come the V and J calls and clone size; the DNA was used to work out D and trimming. This sample has around 65,000 clones, with more than 60% found just once. What was sequenced was peripheral blood. This sequence originates from a man in his 60s with acute or convalescent COVID-19.

The CDR3 DNA is TGCAGTGCTAGTAGGACAGTGGGGAAGGAGCAGTACTTC. It translates to CSASRTVGKEQYF. The J gene is TRBJ2-7, the V gene TRBV20-1; possible D gene TRBD1, 6 bases. Per germline, CDR1 DFQATT and CDR2 SNEGSKA (reference sequence). The V gene lost 3 bases and the J gene lost 7 bases, with 16 bases spanning the gap. This CDR3 has 13 residues.